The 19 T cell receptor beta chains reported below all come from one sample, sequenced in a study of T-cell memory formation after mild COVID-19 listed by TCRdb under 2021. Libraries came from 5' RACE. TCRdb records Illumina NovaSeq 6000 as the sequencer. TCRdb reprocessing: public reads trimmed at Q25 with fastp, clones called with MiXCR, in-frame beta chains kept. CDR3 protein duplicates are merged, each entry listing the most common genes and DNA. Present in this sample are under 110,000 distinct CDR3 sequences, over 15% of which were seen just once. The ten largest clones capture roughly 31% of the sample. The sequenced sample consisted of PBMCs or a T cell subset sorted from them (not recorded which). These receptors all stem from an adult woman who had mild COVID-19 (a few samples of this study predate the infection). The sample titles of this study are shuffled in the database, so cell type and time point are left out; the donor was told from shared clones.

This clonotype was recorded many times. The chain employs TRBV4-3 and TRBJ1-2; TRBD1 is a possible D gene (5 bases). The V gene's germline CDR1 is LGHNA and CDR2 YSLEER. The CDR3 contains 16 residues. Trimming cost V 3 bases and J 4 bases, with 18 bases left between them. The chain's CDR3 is CASSQGRDRFGYGYTF. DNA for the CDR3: TGCGCCAGCAGCCAGGGCCGGGACCGATTTGGCTATGGCTACACCTTC.

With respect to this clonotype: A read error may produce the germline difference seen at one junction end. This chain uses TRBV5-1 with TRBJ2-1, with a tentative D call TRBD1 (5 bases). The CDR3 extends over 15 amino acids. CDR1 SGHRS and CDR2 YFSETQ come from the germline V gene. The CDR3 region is CASSLGGRVSDEQLF. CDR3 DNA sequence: TGCGCCAGCAGCTTGGGTGGCAGGGTATCCGATGAGCAGTTATTC.

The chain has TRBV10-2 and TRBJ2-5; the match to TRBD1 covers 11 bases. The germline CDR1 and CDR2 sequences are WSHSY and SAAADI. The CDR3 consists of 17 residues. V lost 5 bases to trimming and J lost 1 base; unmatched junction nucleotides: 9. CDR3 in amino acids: CASSHLRDRGSQETQYF. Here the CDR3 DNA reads TGCGCCAGCAGTCACCTCCGGGACAGGGGGAGCCAAGAGACCCAGTACTTC.

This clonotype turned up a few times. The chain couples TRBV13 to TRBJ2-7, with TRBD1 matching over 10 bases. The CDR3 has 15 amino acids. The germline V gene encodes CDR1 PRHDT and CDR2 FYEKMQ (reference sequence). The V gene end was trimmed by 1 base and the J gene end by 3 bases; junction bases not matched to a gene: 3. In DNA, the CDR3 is TGTGCCAGCAGCTTAGCCGGGACAGGGGACTACGAGCAGTACTTC. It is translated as CASSLAGTGDYEQYF.

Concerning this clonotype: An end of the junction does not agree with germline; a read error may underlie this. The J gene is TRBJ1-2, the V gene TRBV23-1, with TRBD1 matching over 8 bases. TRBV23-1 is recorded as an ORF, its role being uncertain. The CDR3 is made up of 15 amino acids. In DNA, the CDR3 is TGCGCCAGCAGCCACGGGACAGGCCGATTCTATGGCTGCACCTTC. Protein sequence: CASSHGTGRFYGCTF.

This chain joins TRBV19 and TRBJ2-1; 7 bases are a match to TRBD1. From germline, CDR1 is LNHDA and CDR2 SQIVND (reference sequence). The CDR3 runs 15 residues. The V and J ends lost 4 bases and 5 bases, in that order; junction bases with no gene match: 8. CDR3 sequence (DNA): TGTGCCAGTAGTAGGGGAGAGGGGGCCCACAATGAGCAGTTCTTC. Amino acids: CASSRGEGAHNEQFF.

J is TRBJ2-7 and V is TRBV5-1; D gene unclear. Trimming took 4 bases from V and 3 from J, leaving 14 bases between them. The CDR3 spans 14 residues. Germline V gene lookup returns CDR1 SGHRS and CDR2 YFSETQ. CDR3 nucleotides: TGCGCCAGCAGCCCCTATGGCTCCGACTACGAGCAGTACTTC. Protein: CASSPYGSDYEQYF.

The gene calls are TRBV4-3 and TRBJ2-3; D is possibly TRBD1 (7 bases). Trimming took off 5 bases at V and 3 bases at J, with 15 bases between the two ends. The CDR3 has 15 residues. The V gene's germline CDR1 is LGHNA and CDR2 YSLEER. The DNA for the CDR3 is TGCGCCAGCAGCGGCACGGCAGGGGGGACAGATACGCAGTATTTT. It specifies CASSGTAGGTDTQYF.

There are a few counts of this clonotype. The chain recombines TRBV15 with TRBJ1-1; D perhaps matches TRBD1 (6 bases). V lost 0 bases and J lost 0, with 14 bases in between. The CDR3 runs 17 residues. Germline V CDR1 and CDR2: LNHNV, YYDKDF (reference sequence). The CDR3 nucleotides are TGTGCCACCAGCAGAGATCAACAGGGTGAATTGAACACTGAAGCTTTCTTT. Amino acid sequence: CATSRDQQGELNTEAFF.

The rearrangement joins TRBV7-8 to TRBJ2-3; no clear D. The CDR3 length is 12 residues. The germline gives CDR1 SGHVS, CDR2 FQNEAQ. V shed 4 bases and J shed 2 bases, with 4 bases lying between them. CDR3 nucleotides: TGTGCCAGCAGCTCTATCACAGATACGCAGTATTTT. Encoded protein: CASSSITDTQYF. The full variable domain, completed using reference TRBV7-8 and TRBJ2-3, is GAGVSQSPRYKVAKRGQDVALRCDPISGHVSLFWYQQALGQGPEFLTYFQNEAQLDKSGLPSDRFFAERPEGSVSTLKIQRTQQEDSAVYLCASSSITDTQYFGPGTRLTVL.

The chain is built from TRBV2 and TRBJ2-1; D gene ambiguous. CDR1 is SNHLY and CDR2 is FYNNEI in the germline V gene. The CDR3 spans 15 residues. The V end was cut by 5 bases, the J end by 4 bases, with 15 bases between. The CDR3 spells CASSPEFLIYNEQFF. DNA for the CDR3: TGTGCCAGCAGTCCGGAGTTCTTGATTTACAATGAGCAGTTCTTC.

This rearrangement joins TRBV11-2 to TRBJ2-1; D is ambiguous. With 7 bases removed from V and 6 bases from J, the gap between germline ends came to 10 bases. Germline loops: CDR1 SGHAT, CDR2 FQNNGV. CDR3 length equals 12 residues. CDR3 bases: TGTGCCAGCACGGACGGAATCAATGAGCAGTTCTTC. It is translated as CASTDGINEQFF.

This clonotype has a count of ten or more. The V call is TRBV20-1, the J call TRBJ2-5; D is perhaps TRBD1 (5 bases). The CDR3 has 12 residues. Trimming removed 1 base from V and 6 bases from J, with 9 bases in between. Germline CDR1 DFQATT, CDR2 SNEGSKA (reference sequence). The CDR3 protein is CSARGGAKTQYF. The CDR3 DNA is TGCAGTGCTAGAGGGGGCGCGAAGACCCAGTACTTC.

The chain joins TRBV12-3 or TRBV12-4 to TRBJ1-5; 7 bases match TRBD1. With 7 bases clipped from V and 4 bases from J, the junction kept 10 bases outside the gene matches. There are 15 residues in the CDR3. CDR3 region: CASTVQGVANQPQHF. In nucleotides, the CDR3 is TGTGCCAGCACCGTGCAGGGGGTAGCAAATCAGCCCCAGCATTTT.

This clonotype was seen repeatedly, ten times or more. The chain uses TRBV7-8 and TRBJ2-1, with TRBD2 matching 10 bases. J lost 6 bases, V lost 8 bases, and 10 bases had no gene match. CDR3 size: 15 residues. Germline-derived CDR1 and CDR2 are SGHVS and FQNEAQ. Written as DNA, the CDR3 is TGTGCCAGCTTCCCCCTAGCGGGAGTCCCCAATGAGCAGTTCTTC. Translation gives CASFPLAGVPNEQFF.

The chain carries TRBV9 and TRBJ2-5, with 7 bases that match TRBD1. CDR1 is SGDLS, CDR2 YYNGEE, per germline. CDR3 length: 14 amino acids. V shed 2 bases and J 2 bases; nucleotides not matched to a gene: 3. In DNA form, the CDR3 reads TGTGCCAGCAGCGTGGGGACAGAACAAGAGACCCAGTACTTC. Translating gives CASSVGTEQETQYF.

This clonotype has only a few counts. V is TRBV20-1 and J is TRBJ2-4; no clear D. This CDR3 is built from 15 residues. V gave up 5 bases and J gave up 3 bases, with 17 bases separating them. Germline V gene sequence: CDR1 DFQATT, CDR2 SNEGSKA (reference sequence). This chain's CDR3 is CSAEDVRVVKNIQYF. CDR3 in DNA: TGCAGTGCTGAGGACGTCCGGGTCGTCAAAAACATTCAGTACTTC.

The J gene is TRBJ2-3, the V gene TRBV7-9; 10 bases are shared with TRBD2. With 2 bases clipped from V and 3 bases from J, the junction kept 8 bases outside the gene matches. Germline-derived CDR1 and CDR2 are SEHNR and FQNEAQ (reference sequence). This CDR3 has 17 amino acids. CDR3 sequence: CASSLLVGLALTDTQYF. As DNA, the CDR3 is TGTGCCAGCAGCTTATTGGTGGGACTAGCGTTGACAGATACGCAGTATTTT.

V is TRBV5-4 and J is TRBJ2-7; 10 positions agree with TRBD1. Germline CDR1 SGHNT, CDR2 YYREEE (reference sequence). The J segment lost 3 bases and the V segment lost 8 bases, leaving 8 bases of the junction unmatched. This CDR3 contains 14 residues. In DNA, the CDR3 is TGTGCCAGTAGCCCGGGACAGGGGTTCTACGAGCAGTACTTC. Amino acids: CASSPGQGFYEQYF.